Presented here are 18 T cell receptor beta chains from one specimen sequenced in a study of T cell changes during pregnancy in multiple sclerosis. Sequencing used immunoSEQ multiplex PCR; TCRdb keeps in-frame clones, though not all of them. Here the sample spans tens of thousands of clones, about 92% being singletons. The input for sequencing was peripheral blood, taken before pregnancy. The receptors stem from a female donor with multiple sclerosis, enrolled in a pregnancy study.

This chain uses TRBV13 with TRBJ2-2, with 13 bases aligning to TRBD2. CDR1 and CDR2 from the germline V gene are PRHDT and FYEKMQ (reference sequence). The CDR3 is made up of 18 amino acids. V shed 5 bases, J shed 0 bases, and the junction held 6 bases outside the gene matches. The CDR3 loop reads CASSPGLAGPTNTGELFF. DNA of the CDR3: TGTGCCAGCAGCCCGGGACTAGCGGGGCCCACGAACACCGGGGAGCTGTTTTTT.

The chain is built from TRBV4-1 and TRBJ2-3; 8 bases are a match to TRBD2. The V gene end was trimmed by 0 bases and the J gene end by 5 bases; junction bases not matched to a gene: 7. The CDR3 consists of 16 residues. Germline CDR1 MGHRA, CDR2 YSYEKL. CDR3 sequence (DNA): TGCGCCAGCAGCCAAGATAGTAGCGGGGTGCTAGATACGCAGTATTTT. Its protein is CASSQDSSGVLDTQYF.

The chain couples TRBV28 to TRBJ2-5; 7 bases line up with TRBD1. CDR1 is MDHEN, CDR2 SYDVKM, per germline. V was clipped by 7 bases and J by 3 bases; unmatched bases: 11. The CDR3 runs to 15 residues. CDR3 in amino acids: CASTSVRGREETQYF. CDR3 in DNA: TGTGCCAGCACCTCAGTAAGGGGGCGGGAAGAGACCCAGTACTTC.

The chain joins TRBV29-1 to TRBJ1-2, with TRBD1 matching over 7 bases. The CDR3 has 14 amino acids. J gave up 5 bases and V 5 bases, and 11 bases lay outside the gene matches. Germline-derived CDR1 and CDR2 are SQVTM and ANQGSEA. The CDR3: CSVLSSTGKYGYTF. CDR3 coding DNA: TGCAGCGTTCTATCCTCGACAGGGAAGTATGGCTACACCTTC. The full variable domain, in which reference TRBV29-1 and TRBJ1-2 provide the parts outside the CDR3, is SAVISQKPSRDICQRGTSLTIQCQVDSQVTMMFWYRQQPGQSLTLIATANQGSEATYESGFVIDKFPISRPNLTFSTLTVSNMSPEDSSIYLCSVLSSTGKYGYTFGSGTRLTVV.

This clone is a singleton in its sample. This chain uses TRBV28 with TRBJ2-7; 7 bases align to TRBD1. CDR1 MDHEN and CDR2 SYDVKM come from the germline V gene. The junction had 14 bases not matched to a gene; V was cut back by 8 bases and J by 7 bases. This CDR3 region has 14 residues. Here the CDR3 reads CASGWDSGSGEQYF. CDR3 in DNA: TGTGCCAGCGGTTGGGACAGCGGTTCGGGGGAGCAGTACTTC. Full variable domain (remainder filled in from reference TRBV28 and TRBJ2-7): DVKVTQSSRYLVKRTGEKVFLECVQDMDHENMFWYRQDPGLGLRLIYFSYDVKMKEKGDIPEGYSVSREKKERFSLILESASTNQTSMYLCASGWDSGSGEQYFGPGTRLTVT.

The chain couples TRBV6-1 to TRBJ2-3; 7 bases map to TRBD2. The CDR3 length is 18 residues. In germline, CDR1 is MNHNS, CDR2 SASEGT. After removal of 2 bases from V and 3 bases from J, the junction contained 14 bases not matched to a gene. CDR3 protein: CASSERGLGGSGTDTQYF. CDR3 DNA sequence: TGTGCCAGCAGTGAACGCGGTCTAGGCGGGAGCGGGACAGATACGCAGTATTTT.

This sequence joins TRBV6-5 and TRBJ1-1; D remains ambiguous. CDR3 length equals 15 residues. V lost 4 bases to trimming and J lost 1 base, with 13 bases between them. CDR1 and CDR2 from the germline V gene are MNHEY and SVGAGI. CDR3 amino acids: CASSFRSVANTEAFF. In DNA form, the CDR3 reads TGTGCCAGCAGTTTTAGGAGTGTGGCGAACACTGAAGCTTTCTTT.

This chain connects TRBV6-1 to TRBJ2-6; perhaps TRBD1 as D (5 bases). Germline CDR1 reads MNHNS; CDR2 reads SASEGT. There are 14 residues in the CDR3. The V end lost 8 bases, the J end lost 0 bases, and 8 bases lay between the germline ends. The CDR3 bases are TGTGCCAGCGGGGCATTCTCTGGGGCCAACGTCCTGACTTTC. This codes for CASGAFSGANVLTF.

V gene TRBV7-9 combines with J gene TRBJ1-1; TRBD1 matches 8 bases. Germline CDR1 is SEHNR and CDR2 is FQNEAQ (reference sequence). CDR3 size: 13 residues. V shed 5 bases, J shed 4 bases, and the junction held 3 bases outside the gene matches. CDR3 protein: CASSVTGGTEAFF. CDR3 sequence (DNA): TGTGCCAGCAGCGTTACAGGGGGCACTGAAGCTTTCTTT.

The J gene is TRBJ2-7, the V gene TRBV5-1; D call uncertain. The CDR3 is made up of 14 amino acids. Germline values: CDR1 SGHRS, CDR2 YFSETQ. The V gene lost 4 bases and the J gene lost 0 bases, with 11 bases spanning the gap. In DNA form, the CDR3 reads TGCGCCAGCAGCGAAACAGTGAGCTCCTACGAGCAGTACTTC. The encoded protein is CASSETVSSYEQYF.

The gene calls are TRBV5-6 and TRBJ1-1, with a tentative D call TRBD1 (5 bases). V lost 5 bases and J 5 bases, leaving 19 bases between the germline ends. CDR3 length: 15 amino acids. In germline, CDR1 is SGHDT, CDR2 YYEEEE. Written as DNA, the CDR3 is TGTGCCAGCAGTTCCCGGCGGGGCGTATGGACTGAAGCTTTCTTT. It encodes CASSSRRGVWTEAFF. Filled out from reference TRBV5-6 and TRBJ1-1, the complete variable domain reads DAGVTQSPTHLIKTRGQQVTLRCSPKSGHDTVSWYQQALGQGPQFIFQYYEEEERQRGNFPDRFSGHQFPNYSSELNVNALLLGDSALYLCASSSRRGVWTEAFFGQGTRLTVV.

This chain uses TRBV2 with TRBJ2-7; TRBD2 matches 10 bases. Germline V lookup: CDR1 SNHLY, CDR2 FYNNEI. The CDR3 consists of 14 residues. J lost 3 bases, V lost 3 bases, and 2 bases had no gene match. CDR3 sequence: CASSDGTSDYEQYF. The CDR3 nucleotides are TGTGCCAGCAGTGATGGGACTAGCGACTACGAGCAGTACTTC.

The rearrangement uses TRBV7-8 and TRBJ1-4; tentatively, D is TRBD1 (6 bases). V dropped 2 bases and J dropped 5 bases, with 12 bases sitting between them. This CDR3 has 15 residues. The V gene's germline CDR1 is SGHVS and CDR2 FQNEAQ. In DNA, the CDR3 is TGTGCCAGCAGCTTACAGGGGTATCAGAATGAAAAACTGTTTTTT. Translation gives CASSLQGYQNEKLFF.

This clone was counted a single time. The rearrangement uses TRBV19 and TRBJ2-7; TRBD1 matches at 9 bases. The CDR3 has 13 amino acids. The ends lost 8 bases at V and 3 bases at J; junction bases unmatched: 5. CDR1 is LNHDA, CDR2 SQIVND, per germline (reference sequence). The CDR3 here is CASAGTGSYEQYF. The CDR3 region has the DNA TGTGCCAGTGCCGGGACAGGGAGCTACGAGCAGTACTTC.

The chain recombines TRBV29-1 with TRBJ1-1, with 7 bases lining up with TRBD1. Trimming removed 7 bases from V and 6 bases from J; junction bases left unmatched: 5. CDR1 and CDR2 from the germline V gene are SQVTM and ANQGSEA. The CDR3 is made up of 11 amino acids. In nucleotides, the CDR3 is TGCAGCGACGGGACAGCGGCTGAAGCTTTCTTT. This sequence encodes CSDGTAAEAFF.

The rearrangement links TRBV2 to TRBJ2-1, with 14 nucleotides matching TRBD2. CDR1 is SNHLY, CDR2 FYNNEI, per germline. J lost 1 base, V lost 4 bases, and 3 bases had no gene match. This CDR3 comprises 17 residues. CDR3: CASSGLAGGPSYNEQFF. DNA for the CDR3: TGTGCCAGCAGTGGACTAGCGGGAGGGCCGTCCTACAATGAGCAGTTCTTC.

J is TRBJ1-2 and V is TRBV10-3; no firm D call. V gave up 7 bases and J gave up 4 bases, with 7 bases separating them. The CDR3 spans 11 residues. Germline V CDR1 and CDR2: ENHRY, SYGVKD. Here the CDR3 DNA reads TGTGCCATCAATAACGGCTATGGCTACACCTTC. The encoded protein is CAINNGYGYTF.

V is TRBV5-1 and J is TRBJ2-3; 7 bases fit TRBD2. Trimming at V came to 0 bases and at J to 3 bases, leaving 4 bases not matched to a gene. Germline CDR1 and CDR2: SGHRS and YFSETQ. The length of the CDR3 is 15 residues. CDR3 sequence: CASSLEGGFTDTQYF. CDR3 DNA sequence: TGCGCCAGCAGCTTGGAGGGAGGGTTTACAGATACGCAGTATTTT.